The next 18 T cell receptor beta chains were all read from a single sample in a study of blood T cell repertoires in COVID-19 (TCRdb year 2020). Library prep was done by the immunoSEQ multiplex PCR assay. TCRdb re-hosts the immuneACCESS table, in-frame sequences only. Its copies lack some clones; in the studies checked, an unresolved V gene accounts for under half of them, and the cause for the rest is not known. The table for this sample lists about 120,000 clones; under 80% of them were counted only once. Roughly 2.1% of the sample lies in the top ten. Sequenced input: peripheral blood. These receptors came from a man between 70 and 80 years old with acute or convalescent COVID-19.

In its sample, this clone was seen a few times. V is TRBV7-2 and J is TRBJ2-7; 9 bases are a match to TRBD1. CDR3 size: 15 residues. The germline V gene encodes CDR1 SGHTA and CDR2 FQGNSA. The V gene end was trimmed by 6 bases and the J gene end by 0 bases; junction bases not matched to a gene: 6. The CDR3 DNA reads TGTGCCAGCAGTTCAACAGGGGGCCTCTCCTACGAGCAGTACTTC. Amino acid sequence: CASSSTGGLSYEQYF.

The genes are TRBV5-1 and TRBJ2-1; 10 nucleotides line up with TRBD2. Looked up from germline, CDR1 is SGHRS and CDR2 is YFSETQ. V lost 2 bases and J lost 2; bases outside the gene matches: 1. This CDR3 comprises 15 residues. The CDR3 loop reads CASSFSGGTYNEQFF. In nucleotides, the CDR3 is TGCGCCAGCAGCTTTAGCGGGGGGACCTACAATGAGCAGTTCTTC.

The chain recombines TRBV3-1 (or the pseudogene TRBV3-2) with TRBJ2-7; 13 bases are a match to TRBD2. This CDR3 spans 16 amino acids. The V segment lost 4 bases and the J segment 0 bases; nucleotides outside the gene matches: 3. Germline CDR1 is LGHDT and CDR2 is YNNKEL (reference sequence). DNA of the CDR3: TGTGCCAGCAGCCGCCGGACTAGCGGGGGCTCCTACGAGCAGTACTTC. This codes for CASSRRTSGGSYEQYF.

This chain connects TRBV6-5 to TRBJ2-7, with D tentatively TRBD1 (5 bases). Germline-derived CDR1 and CDR2 are MNHEY and SVGAGI. Trimming took 8 bases from V and 7 from J, leaving 21 bases between them. This CDR3 region has 14 residues. The CDR3 sequence is CASGNGPGHLEQYF. The CDR3 DNA reads TGTGCCAGCGGCAACGGGCCAGGGCATCTTGAGCAGTACTTC.

The V gene is TRBV11-2, the J gene TRBJ2-7, with 7 bases identical to TRBD2. V was clipped by 1 base and J by 3 bases; unmatched bases: 6. CDR1 and CDR2 from the germline V gene are SGHAT and FQNNGV. The CDR3 runs to 15 residues. The CDR3 DNA is TGTGCCAGCAGCTTAGGTGCAGGGAGGGTCTACGAGCAGTACTTC. Amino acids: CASSLGAGRVYEQYF.

This clone came up a few times. The gene calls are TRBV4-1 and TRBJ1-5, with TRBD1 matching over 7 bases. J was trimmed by 4 bases and V by 3 bases; bases with no gene match: 0. The CDR3 is 13 residues long. The germline CDR1 and CDR2 sequences are MGHRA and YSYEKL. The CDR3 region is CASSQTGNQPQHF. The CDR3 DNA is TGCGCCAGCAGCCAGACAGGGAATCAGCCCCAGCATTTT.

The chain employs TRBV7-9 and TRBJ2-5, with D maybe TRBD2 (6 bases). The V gene's germline CDR1 is SEHNR and CDR2 FQNEAQ (reference sequence). V was pared by 1 base and J by 2 bases, with 11 bases between. The CDR3 sequence is 15 residues long. CDR3 in amino acids: CASSLDFRGQETQYF. The CDR3 DNA is TGTGCCAGCAGCTTAGACTTCCGGGGGCAAGAGACCCAGTACTTC.

The V and J genes are TRBV18 and TRBJ2-1, with D perhaps matching TRBD2 (6 bases). The germline gives CDR1 KGHSH, CDR2 LQKENI. Trimming cost V 3 bases and J 8 bases, with 11 bases left between them. The CDR3 has 13 residues. The CDR3 loop is CASSPPPSDEQFF. The CDR3 nucleotides are TGTGCCAGCTCACCTCCTCCTAGCGATGAGCAGTTCTTC. The whole variable domain, filled in from reference TRBV18 and TRBJ2-1, reads NAGVMQNPRHLVRRRGQEARLRCSPMKGHSHVYWYRQLPEEGLKFMVYLQKENIIDESGMPKERFSAEFPKEGPSILRIQQVVRGDSAAYFCASSPPPSDEQFFGPGTRLTVL.

The V and J genes are TRBV9 and TRBJ1-1; D unclear. The CDR3 is made up of 14 amino acids. CDR1 is SGDLS, CDR2 YYNGEE, per germline. V lost 1 base to trimming and J lost 3 bases, with 10 bases between them. The CDR3, as DNA: TGTGCCAGCAGCGTAATCGACACGGACACTGAAGCTTTCTTT. As protein: CASSVIDTDTEAFF.

The rearrangement joins TRBV6-6 to TRBJ2-4; tentative D call: TRBD1 (5 bases). The CDR3 is made up of 16 amino acids. V shed 7 bases and J shed 0 bases, with 16 bases lying between them. Germline CDR1 and CDR2: MNHNY and SVGAGI (reference sequence). The CDR3 nucleotides are TGTGCCAGCACTCCTGGCCAGGGCGAAGCCAAAAACATTCAGTACTTC. As protein: CASTPGQGEAKNIQYF.

This clone was recorded many times. The gene calls are TRBV6-2 or TRBV6-3 and TRBJ2-5; the match to TRBD2 covers 12 bases. V shed 5 bases and J 3 bases; nucleotides not matched to a gene: 7. CDR1 and CDR2 (germline): MNHEY, SVGEGT. This CDR3 has 16 amino acids. The CDR3 sequence: CASSPRPSGGEETQYF. DNA of the CDR3: TGTGCCAGCAGTCCCCGGCCTAGCGGGGGGGAAGAGACCCAGTACTTC.

The rearrangement links TRBV18 to TRBJ1-4, with 7 bases lining up with TRBD1. The CDR3 has 14 residues. Germline trimming cut 6 bases from V and 8 bases from J; bases unmatched to any gene: 9. Germline assignment: CDR1 KGHSH and CDR2 LQKENI. The CDR3 protein is CASSPTGSMEKLFF. The CDR3 DNA follows: TGTGCCAGCTCCCCGACAGGGAGTATGGAAAAACTGTTTTTT.

This clone was observed a few times. The rearrangement links TRBV6-5 to TRBJ1-2, with D possibly matching TRBD1 (5 bases). The CDR3 contains 12 residues. In germline, CDR1 is MNHEY, CDR2 SVGAGI. V was cut by 10 bases and J by 8 bases, with 17 bases left in between. The CDR3 sequence: CATGRGLEGYTF. The CDR3 bases are TGTGCCACGGGGCGGGGTCTTGAGGGCTACACCTTC.

The chain employs TRBV7-2 and TRBJ2-7; 8 bases agree with TRBD1. The CDR3 contains 14 residues. CDR1 and CDR2 (germline): SGHTA, FQGNSA. Trimming at V came to 6 bases and at J to 4 bases, leaving 8 bases not matched to a gene. The CDR3 DNA sequence: TGTGCCAGCAGACGTAGCCAGGGGGCTTACGAGCAGTACTTC. Its translation is CASRRSQGAYEQYF.

This chain connects TRBV2 to TRBJ1-5; weak D call: TRBD1 (5 bases). The CDR3 runs to 14 residues. Germline V gene sequence: CDR1 SNHLY, CDR2 FYNNEI. V dropped 10 bases and J dropped 1 base, with 14 bases sitting between them. The CDR3 region has the DNA TGTGCCACCTCACGGGGGGGGAGCAATCAGCCCCAGCATTTT. Its translation: CATSRGGSNQPQHF.

V gene TRBV9 combines with J gene TRBJ1-2; D not resolved. CDR1 is SGDLS and CDR2 is YYNGEE in the germline V gene. This CDR3 contains 15 residues. V lost 0 bases to trimming and J lost 4 bases, with 13 bases between them. The CDR3 is CASSVATDFLYGYTF. As DNA, the CDR3 is TGTGCCAGCAGCGTAGCTACAGATTTTCTCTATGGCTACACCTTC.

The chain recombines TRBV7-9 with TRBJ2-5; maybe TRBD1 (6 bases). The CDR3 consists of 15 residues. Trimming cost V 3 bases and J 7 bases, with 18 bases left between them. Germline assignment: CDR1 SEHNR and CDR2 FQNEAQ (reference sequence). DNA for the CDR3: TGTGCCAGCAGCTTCAGACAGGACCTTAAAGGGACCCAGTACTTC. It codes for CASSFRQDLKGTQYF.

This clone was counted between two and nine times. This rearrangement joins TRBV5-1 to TRBJ1-2; tentatively, D is TRBD1 (6 bases). V was cut by 3 bases and J by 2 bases, with 20 bases left in between. The CDR3 extends over 17 amino acids. Germline CDR1 is SGHRS and CDR2 is YFSETQ. Written as DNA, the CDR3 is TGCGCCAGCAGCTCCTACTCCGGGGGGCAAGGGAACTATGGCTACACCTTC. It codes for CASSSYSGGQGNYGYTF.